Listed below are T cell receptor beta chains from one sample, sequenced in a study of siplizumab effects on memory and regulatory T cells. The data were produced by immunoSEQ multiplex PCR, yet TCRdb's version contains in-frame clones alone and is incomplete. The repertoire holds 15,000 to 20,000 clones, around 42% seen once, with around 5% in the top ten. The antigens of these receptors remain unknown. Source material: CFSE-low (dividing) CD4+ T cells sorted from an allogeneic mixed lymphocyte reaction. The receptors stem from a human donor in good health; the cells came from an allogeneic mixed lymphocyte reaction. CDR3s include the opening cysteine and the closing phenylalanine or tryptophan. Fields, in order: V gene, D gene, clone size, J gene, CDR3 protein, CDR3 DNA. A D gene is named only where the DNA matches it firmly. A row's size may be missing; if present it is once, few, many or a size class.

TRBV14	NA	NA	TRBJ1-1	CASSQDRGVVSTEAFF	TGTGCCAGCAGCCAAGATCGGGGGGTGGTGTCCACTGAAGCTTTCTTT
TRBV9	NA	few	TRBJ2-3	CASSLDPTDTQYF	TGTGCCAGCAGCCTGGACCCCACAGATACGCAGTATTTT
TRBV11-2	NA	once	TRBJ1-1	CASSLGTANTEAFF	TGTGCCAGCAGCCTCGGGACGGCAAACACTGAAGCTTTCTTT
TRBV19	TRBD1	NA	TRBJ2-2	CASSGRQGFIIRAGELFF	TGTGCCAGTAGTGGTCGACAGGGGTTTATTATTCGGGCCGGGGAGCTGTTTTTT
TRBV18	NA	NA	TRBJ1-1	CASSVDLNTEAFF	TGTGCCAGCTCCGTGGACCTGAACACTGAAGCTTTCTTT
TRBV10-3	TRBD1	NA	TRBJ1-3	CAISTGGSGNTIYF	TGTGCCATCAGTACAGGGGGTTCCGGAAACACCATATATTTT
TRBV11-2	NA	NA	TRBJ1-3	CASSLVGNTIYF	TGTGCCAGCAGCTTAGTTGGAAACACCATATATTTT
TRBV6-5	NA	NA	TRBJ2-3	CASSSPSTDTQYF	TGTGCCAGCAGTTCTCCCAGCACAGATACGCAGTATTTT
TRBV18	NA	NA	TRBJ2-5	CASSLILQETQYF	TGTGCCAGCTCACTCATATTGCAAGAGACCCAGTACTTC
TRBV4-2	TRBD2	NA	TRBJ2-3	CASSRDYTDTQYF	TGTGCCAGCAGCCGGGACTACACAGATACGCAGTATTTT
TRBV7-2	TRBD1	medium-sized	TRBJ1-2	CASSSLGGLDGYTF	TGTGCCAGCAGCTCCCTAGGGGGCTTAGATGGCTACACCTTC
TRBV2	TRBD2	NA	TRBJ2-5	CASKRLAGAAAETQYF	TGTGCCAGCAAGCGGCTAGCGGGGGCGGCAGCAGAGACCCAGTACTTC
TRBV7-2	TRBD1	few	TRBJ1-4	CASSSGGSAEKLFF	TGTGCCAGCAGCTCAGGGGGCTCGGCTGAAAAACTGTTTTTT
TRBV4-1	NA	few	TRBJ1-3	CASSQDPGDSGNTIYF	TGCGCCAGCAGCCAAGACCCCGGAGACTCTGGAAACACCATATATTTT
TRBV6-6	TRBD2	NA	TRBJ2-1	CATGAGGPTYNEQFF	TGTGCCACAGGGGCGGGGGGGCCAACCTACAATGAGCAGTTCTTC
TRBV28	NA	NA	TRBJ1-5	CASSGGASNQPQHF	TGTGCCAGCAGTGGTGGGGCTAGCAATCAGCCCCAGCATTTT
TRBV7-2	TRBD1	NA	TRBJ1-6	CASSVTGAYSPLHF	TGTGCCAGCAGCGTTACAGGGGCCTATTCACCCCTCCACTTT